A selection of T cell receptor beta chains follows, all from one sample in a study of blood T cell repertoires in COVID-19. Assay used: immunoSEQ multiplex PCR; TCRdb lists only in-frame clones, some missing. The sample consists of about 220,000 clones, 65% to 90% of them appearing once. Material for sequencing was peripheral blood. These TCRs come from a man aged 45-65 years with active or convalescent COVID-19. CDR3s include the opening cysteine and the closing phenylalanine or tryptophan. The order of the fields is J gene, clone size, D gene, V gene, CDR3 protein, CDR3 DNA. D genes are given only for firm matches. Some rows have no size entry. The others give once, few or many, or a class for an expanded clone.

j_gene: TRBJ1-1
abundance: .
d_gene: .
v_gene: TRBV20-1
CDR3aa: CSASGRGTQGAFF
CDR3nt: TGCAGTGCTAGTGGACGGGGCACACAGGGAGCTTTCTTT

j_gene: TRBJ2-1
abundance: .
d_gene: TRBD1
v_gene: TRBV10-1
CDR3aa: CASSESDLGTGGDEQFF
CDR3nt: TGCGCCAGCAGTGAGTCGGACTTAGGGACAGGGGGCGATGAGCAGTTCTTC

j_gene: TRBJ2-3
abundance: .
d_gene: TRBD2
v_gene: TRBV27
CDR3aa: CASSPRLAGGFTDTQYF
CDR3nt: TGTGCCAGCAGTCCCCGACTAGCGGGGGGCTTCACAGATACGCAGTATTTT

j_gene: TRBJ1-3
abundance: many
d_gene: .
v_gene: TRBV7-9
CDR3aa: CASSSLRSVSGNTIYF
CDR3nt: TGTGCCAGCAGCTCCCTCAGGTCCGTCTCTGGAAACACCATATATTTT

j_gene: TRBJ1-5
abundance: .
d_gene: TRBD1
v_gene: TRBV6-1
CDR3aa: CASSGTGGTSNQPQHF
CDR3nt: TGTGCCAGCAGTGGGACAGGGGGCACTAGCAATCAGCCCCAGCATTTT

j_gene: TRBJ2-5
abundance: .
d_gene: TRBD1
v_gene: TRBV14
CDR3aa: CASSPYLGTGRRETQYF
CDR3nt: TGTGCCAGCAGCCCATACTTAGGGACAGGGCGGCGAGAGACCCAGTACTTC

j_gene: TRBJ1-6
abundance: .
d_gene: .
v_gene: TRBV7-9
CDR3aa: CASSLGTGLSNSPLHF
CDR3nt: TGTGCCAGCAGCTTAGGTACAGGGTTGTCAAATTCACCCCTCCACTTT

j_gene: TRBJ2-7
abundance: .
d_gene: .
v_gene: TRBV4-3
CDR3aa: CASSQGLAKEQYF
CDR3nt: TGCGCCAGCAGCCAAGGCCTAGCAAAGGAGCAGTACTTC

j_gene: TRBJ2-2
abundance: .
d_gene: .
v_gene: TRBV11-3
CDR3aa: CASSLRQSNTGELFF
CDR3nt: TGTGCCAGCAGCCTCCGACAGTCGAACACCGGGGAGCTGTTTTTT

j_gene: TRBJ2-5
abundance: .
d_gene: TRBD2
v_gene: TRBV7-2
CDR3aa: CASSSWGGNQETQYF
CDR3nt: TGTGCCAGCAGCTCATGGGGGGGAAACCAAGAGACCCAGTACTTC

j_gene: TRBJ1-2
abundance: once
d_gene: .
v_gene: TRBV25-1
CDR3aa: CASSEYRQDGYTF
CDR3nt: TGTGCCAGCAGTGAATACAGGCAGGATGGCTACACCTTC

j_gene: TRBJ1-4
abundance: .
d_gene: TRBD1
v_gene: TRBV27
CDR3aa: CASSPTGGTMGLFF
CDR3nt: TGTGCCAGCAGCCCGACAGGGGGCACTATGGGGCTGTTTTTT

j_gene: TRBJ2-7
abundance: .
d_gene: TRBD2
v_gene: TRBV7-9
CDR3aa: CASSFPRLAGTYEQYF
CDR3nt: TGTGCCAGCAGCTTCCCCCGACTAGCGGGCACCTACGAGCAGTACTTC

j_gene: TRBJ2-7
abundance: .
d_gene: .
v_gene: TRBV19
CDR3aa: CASSDSPAYEQYF
CDR3nt: TGTGCCAGTAGTGACAGCCCAGCCTACGAGCAGTACTTC

j_gene: TRBJ2-3
abundance: .
d_gene: .
v_gene: TRBV4-2
CDR3aa: CASSQVVRQYTDTQYF
CDR3nt: TGTGCCAGCAGCCAAGTGGTGAGACAGTACACAGATACGCAGTATTTT

j_gene: TRBJ1-5
abundance: .
d_gene: .
v_gene: TRBV3-1/TRBV3-2
CDR3aa: CASSQGGIGQPQHF
CDR3nt: TGTGCCAGCAGCCAAGGAGGGATCGGTCAGCCCCAGCATTTT

j_gene: TRBJ1-5
abundance: .
d_gene: .
v_gene: TRBV2
CDR3aa: CASSERSVPGPQHF
CDR3nt: TGTGCCAGCAGTGAACGCAGTGTGCCGGGGCCCCAGCATTTT

j_gene: TRBJ1-2
abundance: .
d_gene: .
v_gene: TRBV28
CDR3aa: CASRQLRGGVPLVYTF
CDR3nt: TGTGCCAGCAGACAACTCCGCGGGGGCGTCCCTCTTGTCTACACCTTC

j_gene: TRBJ1-6
abundance: .
d_gene: .
v_gene: TRBV5-1
CDR3aa: CASRAGRDSPLHF
CDR3nt: TGCGCCAGCAGGGCGGGACGAGATTCACCCCTCCACTTT

j_gene: TRBJ2-5
abundance: .
d_gene: TRBD1
v_gene: TRBV28
CDR3aa: CASTSRGTGEETQYF
CDR3nt: TGTGCCAGCACCTCCCGGGGGACAGGGGAAGAGACCCAGTACTTC

j_gene: TRBJ1-2
abundance: .
d_gene: .
v_gene: TRBV30
CDR3aa: CAQSPREINYGYTF
CDR3nt: TGTGCCCAGTCCCCGAGGGAGATTAACTATGGCTACACCTTC

j_gene: TRBJ2-3
abundance: .
d_gene: .
v_gene: TRBV4-3
CDR3aa: CASSQDGPPHLGLSTDTQYF
CDR3nt: TGCGCCAGCAGCCAAGATGGCCCCCCCCACCTGGGACTGAGCACAGATACGCAGTATTTT

j_gene: TRBJ2-5
abundance: .
d_gene: .
v_gene: TRBV27
CDR3aa: CASSPNQETQYF
CDR3nt: TGTGCCAGCAGTCCTAATCAAGAGACCCAGTACTTC

j_gene: TRBJ2-5
abundance: .
d_gene: .
v_gene: TRBV5-1
CDR3aa: CASSLGSGGLETQYF
CDR3nt: TGCGCCAGCAGCTTGGGATCAGGAGGGCTGGAGACCCAGTACTTC

j_gene: TRBJ1-4
abundance: once
d_gene: .
v_gene: TRBV4-1
CDR3aa: CASSQGSLTSEKLFF
CDR3nt: TGCGCCAGCAGCCAAGGGTCCCTAACGAGTGAAAAACTGTTTTTT

j_gene: TRBJ1-5
abundance: once
d_gene: TRBD1
v_gene: TRBV27
CDR3aa: CASSPRLVNAPGQGANYNQPQHF
CDR3nt: TGTGCCAGCAGTCCACGCCTTGTAAATGCTCCGGGACAGGGGGCGAATTACAATCAGCCCCAGCATTTT

j_gene: TRBJ1-1
abundance: .
d_gene: .
v_gene: TRBV7-3
CDR3aa: CASSPGSRNTEAFF
CDR3nt: TGTGCCAGCAGCCCGGGGAGTAGGAACACTGAAGCTTTCTTT

j_gene: TRBJ2-3
abundance: .
d_gene: TRBD2
v_gene: TRBV5-4
CDR3aa: CASSSRTSEDTQYF
CDR3nt: TGTGCCAGCAGCTCACGGACTAGCGAAGATACGCAGTATTTT

j_gene: TRBJ2-5
abundance: .
d_gene: .
v_gene: TRBV2
CDR3aa: CASSEFAGDGGTQYF
CDR3nt: TGTGCCAGCAGTGAATTTGCAGGGGACGGAGGGACCCAGTACTTC

j_gene: TRBJ2-5
abundance: once
d_gene: .
v_gene: TRBV23-1
CDR3aa: CASSQFGQKETQYF
CDR3nt: TGCGCCAGCAGTCAATTTGGGCAGAAAGAGACCCAGTACTTC

j_gene: TRBJ2-4
abundance: .
d_gene: TRBD1
v_gene: TRBV7-3
CDR3aa: CASSKGQGSNIQYF
CDR3nt: TGTGCCAGCAGCAAAGGACAGGGAAGCAACATTCAGTACTTC

j_gene: TRBJ2-1
abundance: .
d_gene: .
v_gene: TRBV11-2
CDR3aa: CASSVGIEDNEQFF
CDR3nt: TGTGCCAGCAGCGTCGGGATCGAGGACAATGAGCAGTTCTTC

j_gene: TRBJ2-1
abundance: few
d_gene: .
v_gene: TRBV14
CDR3aa: CASSPLGRANEQFF
CDR3nt: TGTGCCAGCAGCCCCTTGGGCAGGGCCAATGAGCAGTTCTTC

j_gene: TRBJ2-3
abundance: once
d_gene: .
v_gene: TRBV9
CDR3aa: CASSVAVGDTQYF
CDR3nt: TGTGCCAGCAGCGTAGCTGTCGGGGATACGCAGTATTTT

j_gene: TRBJ2-3
abundance: .
d_gene: .
v_gene: TRBV28
CDR3aa: CASSLGRRHTDTQYF
CDR3nt: TGTGCCAGCAGTTTGGGGAGACGCCACACAGATACGCAGTATTTT

j_gene: TRBJ2-5
abundance: .
d_gene: TRBD1
v_gene: TRBV28
CDR3aa: CASRLNRGRGETQYF
CDR3nt: TGTGCCAGCCGACTAAACAGGGGGAGAGGAGAGACCCAGTACTTC

j_gene: TRBJ1-2
abundance: .
d_gene: .
v_gene: TRBV7-2
CDR3aa: CASRPTWGGHGYTF
CDR3nt: TGTGCCAGCAGACCCACGTGGGGGGGGCATGGCTACACCTTC

j_gene: TRBJ1-1
abundance: .
d_gene: .
v_gene: TRBV7-3
CDR3aa: CASSLQGNTEAFF
CDR3nt: TGTGCCAGCAGCTTACAGGGTAACACTGAAGCTTTCTTT

j_gene: TRBJ2-2
abundance: .
d_gene: TRBD1
v_gene: TRBV5-4
CDR3aa: CASSSDRGTGELFF
CDR3nt: TGTGCCAGCAGCTCTGACAGGGGCACCGGGGAGCTGTTTTTT

j_gene: TRBJ1-5
abundance: .
d_gene: .
v_gene: TRBV28
CDR3aa: CASSSGRELRQPQHF
CDR3nt: TGTGCCAGCAGTTCGGGTAGGGAGTTGCGTCAGCCCCAGCATTTT

j_gene: TRBJ2-2
abundance: .
d_gene: TRBD1
v_gene: TRBV5-4
CDR3aa: CASSFTGDNTGELFF
CDR3nt: TGTGCCAGCAGCTTTACAGGGGACAACACCGGGGAGCTGTTTTTT

j_gene: TRBJ2-6
abundance: .
d_gene: TRBD1
v_gene: TRBV5-4
CDR3aa: CASRRDRDIGANVLTF
CDR3nt: TGTGCCAGCAGGCGGGACAGGGACATTGGGGCCAACGTCCTGACTTTC

j_gene: TRBJ1-6
abundance: once
d_gene: .
v_gene: TRBV6-5
CDR3aa: CASTQGFYNSPLHF
CDR3nt: TGTGCCAGCACTCAGGGCTTCTATAATTCACCCCTCCACTTT